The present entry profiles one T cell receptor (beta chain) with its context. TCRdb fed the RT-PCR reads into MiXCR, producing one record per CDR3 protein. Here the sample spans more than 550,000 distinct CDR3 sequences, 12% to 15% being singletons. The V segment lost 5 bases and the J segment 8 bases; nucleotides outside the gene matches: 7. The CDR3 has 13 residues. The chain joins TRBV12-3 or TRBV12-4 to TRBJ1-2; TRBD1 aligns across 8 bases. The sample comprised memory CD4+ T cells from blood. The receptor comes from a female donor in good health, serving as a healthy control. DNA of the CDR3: TGTGCCAGCAGTGGACAGGGAATCGGCGGCTACACCTTC. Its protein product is CASSGQGIGGYTF.